Following are 21 T cell receptor beta chains from one sample sequenced in a study of shared clonotypes between healthy human individuals. Naive-designated CD8 cells lacked CD45RO, were positively enriched for CCR7, and omitted terminally differentiated effector memory CD45RA+ cells. The assay was immunoSEQ multiplex PCR, and TCRdb's table has in-frame clones only and misses some. The sample holds around 2,000,000 clones; about 95% are singletons and the top ten take roughly 1%. Sequenced input: naive CD8+ T cells sorted from blood. The receptors were sampled from a man between 18 and 35 years old in good health.

A few counts support this clone. As DNA, the CDR3 is TGTGCCAGCAGTCCCTCACGGGTAGACTATGGCTACACCTTC. It is translated as CASSPSRVDYGYTF. The V gene is TRBV28, the J gene TRBJ1-2; D ambiguous. V was shortened by 5 bases and J by 3 bases, with 13 bases between the two germline ends. The CDR3 is made up of 14 amino acids. In germline, CDR1 is MDHEN, CDR2 SYDVKM.

Concerning this clone: This CDR3 is also generated by other DNA sequences in the sample. The CDR3 here is CASSVAAGGYNEQFF. Written as DNA, the CDR3 is TGTGCCAGCAGCGTAGCCGCGGGAGGGTACAATGAGCAGTTCTTC. The chain carries TRBV9 and TRBJ2-1; 9 bases agree with TRBD2. CDR1 and CDR2 (germline): SGDLS, YYNGEE. J lost 4 bases, V lost 0 bases, and 2 bases had no gene match. The CDR3 totals 15 residues.

The CDR3 loop reads CASMQDTGANVLTF. The CDR3 bases are TGTGCCAGCATGCAGGACACTGGGGCCAACGTCCTGACTTTC. This chain joins TRBV27 and TRBJ2-6; D is possibly TRBD1 (5 bases). V lost 7 bases and J lost 2, with 9 bases in between. This CDR3 has 14 amino acids. The germline V gene has CDR1 MNHEY and CDR2 SMNVEV (reference sequence).

The chain uses TRBV29-1 and TRBJ1-2; 8 positions match TRBD1. Trimming removed 4 bases from V and 6 bases from J; junction bases left unmatched: 7. The CDR3 loop spans 13 amino acids. In germline, CDR1 is SQVTM, CDR2 ANQGSEA. The CDR3 here is CSVGSGGSHGYTF. The CDR3, as DNA: TGCAGCGTTGGATCAGGGGGCTCCCATGGCTACACCTTC.

The table lists this clone with a few counts. CDR3 region: CEPDGTESPLHF. As DNA, the CDR3 is TGCGAACCGGACGGGACAGAGTCACCCCTCCACTTT. The chain is built from TRBV10-1 and TRBJ1-6; 7 nucleotides agree with TRBD1. CDR3 length: 12 amino acids. CDR1 WNHNN and CDR2 SYGVQD come from the germline V gene (reference sequence).

The chain employs TRBV5-4 and TRBJ2-2; TRBD2 aligns across 8 bases. V lost 5 bases and J lost 0; bases outside the gene matches: 0. In germline, CDR1 is SGHNT, CDR2 YYREEE (reference sequence). The CDR3 is 14 residues long. The CDR3 loop is CASSSGANTGELFF. CDR3 coding DNA: TGTGCCAGCAGTAGCGGGGCGAACACCGGGGAGCTGTTTTTT.

This chain uses TRBV13 with TRBJ1-6; no definite D call. With 1 base removed from V and 9 bases from J, the gap between germline ends came to 10 bases. This CDR3 has 14 residues. Germline V gene data show CDR1 as PRHDT and CDR2 as FYEKMQ (reference sequence). The CDR3 region has the DNA TGTGCCAGCAGCTTAGAGATGGCTGGTTCACCCCTCCACTTT. Protein product: CASSLEMAGSPLHF.

J is TRBJ1-5 and V is TRBV15, with D hard to call. The CDR3 has 18 amino acids. The germline V and J ends were trimmed by 5 bases and 2 bases, with 22 bases remaining between them. Per the germline V gene, CDR1 is LNHNV and CDR2 is YYDKDF (reference sequence). CDR3 in amino acids: CATSESGSGYEGNQPQHF. The CDR3 DNA reads as TGTGCCACCAGCGAGAGTGGAAGCGGGTATGAGGGCAATCAGCCCCAGCATTTT.

The rearrangement links TRBV29-1 to TRBJ2-1, with 16 bases fitting TRBD2. This CDR3 is built from 19 residues. Unmatched junction bases numbered 6, after V lost 1 base and J lost 0 bases. From germline, CDR1 is SQVTM and CDR2 ANQGSEA. The DNA for the CDR3 is TGCAGCGTTGAAGGGGGACTAGCGGGAGGGCAGAGCTCCTACAATGAGCAGTTCTTC. Protein product: CSVEGGLAGGQSSYNEQFF.

This chain uses TRBV5-4 with TRBJ2-1; TRBD1 matches at 12 bases. Germline V gene lookup returns CDR1 SGHNT and CDR2 YYREEE (reference sequence). V lost 2 bases and J lost 6; bases outside the gene matches: 3. The CDR3 totals 15 residues. DNA for the CDR3: TGTGCCAGCAGCTTATGGGACAGGGGGCGCAATGAGCAGTTCTTC. Residues: CASSLWDRGRNEQFF.

A single count supports this clone. The gene calls are TRBV7-9 and TRBJ2-1; 12 bases agree with TRBD2. The germline V gene encodes CDR1 SEHNR and CDR2 FQNEAQ (reference sequence). This CDR3 comprises 17 residues. J was trimmed by 0 bases and V by 5 bases; bases with no gene match: 5. The CDR3 DNA reads as TGTGCCAGCAGCCTCCTAGCGGGGGGGAGCTCCTACAATGAGCAGTTCTTC. Translating it yields CASSLLAGGSSYNEQFF.

This clone has a single count. The chain carries TRBV4-1 and TRBJ1-6, with unresolved D. Per germline, CDR1 MGHRA and CDR2 YSYEKL. CDR3 length: 14 residues. Deletions cut 4 bases from V and 7 bases from J, with 11 bases between. CDR3 nucleotides: TGCGCCAGCAGCCTCCAGGTTAACAATTCACCCCTCCACTTT. Encoded protein: CASSLQVNNSPLHF.

The rearrangement uses TRBV28 and TRBJ1-1; D gene uncertain. CDR3 length: 12 residues. The germline CDR1 and CDR2 sequences are MDHEN and SYDVKM. V was cut by 3 bases and J by 6 bases, with 8 bases left in between. CDR3 in DNA: TGTGCCAGCAGTTTTTCTCAGGCTGAAGCTTTCTTT. Residues: CASSFSQAEAFF.

In its sample, this clone was seen once. The CDR3 loop is CATSIVQGSGYTF. Written as DNA, the CDR3 is TGTGCCACCTCCATCGTTCAGGGTTCTGGCTACACCTTC. The J gene is TRBJ1-2, the V gene TRBV19; D may be TRBD1 (5 bases). The CDR3 loop spans 13 amino acids. The germline V gene has CDR1 LNHDA and CDR2 SQIVND (reference sequence). The V gene lost 10 bases and the J gene lost 7 bases, with 19 bases spanning the gap.

The chain uses TRBV18 and TRBJ2-7; D possibly matches TRBD1 or TRBD2 (5 bases each). The length of the CDR3 is 14 residues. CDR1 KGHSH and CDR2 LQKENI come from the germline V gene. Trimming cost V 0 bases and J 5 bases, with 11 bases left between them. DNA of the CDR3: TGTGCCAGCTCACCACCTGGGACCGTCCACGAGCAGTACTTC. This sequence encodes CASSPPGTVHEQYF. Complete variable domain (other parts from reference TRBV18 and TRBJ2-7): NAGVMQNPRHLVRRRGQEARLRCSPMKGHSHVYWYRQLPEEGLKFMVYLQKENIIDESGMPKERFSAEFPKEGPSILRIQQVVRGDSAAYFCASSPPGTVHEQYFGPGTRLTVT.

The chain combines TRBV2 with TRBJ2-6; TRBD1 aligns across 7 bases. Germline V lookup: CDR1 SNHLY, CDR2 FYNNEI. Trimming removed 7 bases from V and 0 bases from J; junction bases left unmatched: 3. The CDR3 consists of 15 residues. CDR3 nucleotide sequence: TGTGCCAGCAAGTCAGGGGGCTCTGGGGCCAACGTCCTGACTTTC. Its translation: CASKSGGSGANVLTF.

The chain employs TRBV10-1 and TRBJ2-7; D ambiguous. Germline assignment: CDR1 WNHNN and CDR2 SYGVQD (reference sequence). Trimming shortened V by 6 bases and J by 1 base, and 13 bases separated the two germline ends. The CDR3 is 14 residues long. In DNA, the CDR3 is TGCGCCAGCAGCGACGTCGACTTTTCCTACGAGCAGTACTTC. Its translation: CASSDVDFSYEQYF.

This clone has just one count. The V call is TRBV29-1, the J call TRBJ2-7, with D perhaps being TRBD1 or TRBD2 (6 bases each). CDR1 SQVTM and CDR2 ANQGSEA come from the germline V gene. Trimming cost V 4 bases and J 4 bases, with 11 bases left between them. This CDR3 is 12 amino acids long. The CDR3 bases are TGCAGCGTTGCCGGGGGCGTATACGAGCAGTACTTC. Protein sequence: CSVAGGVYEQYF.

The V and J genes are TRBV18 and TRBJ2-6, with a tentative D call TRBD1 (6 bases). The ends were cut back, 3 bases at V and 0 bases at J, with 9 bases in the middle. Germline loops: CDR1 KGHSH, CDR2 LQKENI. This CDR3 is 16 amino acids long. CDR3 residues: CASSPDRLSGANVLTF. The CDR3 region has the DNA TGTGCCAGCTCACCCGACAGGCTCTCTGGGGCCAACGTCCTGACTTTC.

The V call is TRBV9, the J call TRBJ2-7; D gene ambiguous. Trimming stripped 0 bases from V and 5 bases from J, with 6 bases between. CDR1 is SGDLS and CDR2 is YYNGEE in the germline V gene. The CDR3 length is 12 residues. The DNA for the CDR3 is TGTGCCAGCAGCGTAGGGTCTGACGAGCAGTACTTC. As protein: CASSVGSDEQYF.

V usage is TRBV28 and J usage is TRBJ1-2; the D gene is possibly TRBD1 (6 bases). Trimming stripped 5 bases from V and 4 bases from J, with 17 bases between. The CDR3 runs to 15 residues. CDR1 is MDHEN, CDR2 SYDVKM, per germline. CDR3 sequence (DNA): TGTGCCAGCAGTCAACAGGGAGGGCTTGCCTATGGCTACACCTTC. It encodes CASSQQGGLAYGYTF.